This passage covers 26 T cell receptor beta chains from one sample sequenced in a study of cytomegalovirus exposure and HLA in healthy donors. Amplification used 60 Vbeta primers and 13 Jbeta primers. Using immunoSEQ multiplex PCR, the repertoire was profiled, and TCRdb retains in-frame clones only, with some absent. The sample has about 240,000 clones; roughly 84% are singletons. The sequenced sample was PBMCs. These receptors all stem from a girl aged 2-10 years in good health and CMV-seronegative.

The rearrangement links TRBV10-2 to TRBJ2-3; D is possibly TRBD2 (6 bases). The V gene's germline CDR1 is WSHSY and CDR2 SAAADI. The CDR3 has 14 amino acids. The V and J ends lost 2 bases and 4 bases respectively, with 10 bases between them. The CDR3 coding sequence is TGCGCCAGCAGTGAGAGGGGACTGGCAGATACGCAGTATTTT. Its translation: CASSERGLADTQYF.

The chain uses TRBV7-8 and TRBJ2-7, with TRBD2 as a possible D gene (6 bases). The germline V gene encodes CDR1 SGHVS and CDR2 FQNEAQ. V lost 5 bases and J 0 bases, leaving 14 bases between the germline ends. This CDR3 has 15 amino acids. CDR3 residues: CASSPGGGSSYEQYF. The CDR3 DNA is TGTGCCAGCAGCCCCGGTGGGGGGAGCTCCTACGAGCAGTACTTC.

The rearrangement links TRBV7-6 to TRBJ2-3; D not resolved. Germline CDR1 and CDR2: SGHVS and FNYEAQ. The length of the CDR3 is 12 residues. V was shortened by 5 bases and J by 2 bases, with 5 bases between the two germline ends. CDR3 residues: CASSDFTDTQYF. The CDR3 coding sequence is TGTGCCAGCAGCGACTTCACAGATACGCAGTATTTT. The full variable domain, in which reference TRBV7-6 and TRBJ2-3 provide the parts outside the CDR3, is GAGVSQSPRYKVTKRGQDVALRCDPISGHVSLYWYRQALGQGPEFLTYFNYEAQQDKSGLPNDRFSAERPEGSISTLTIQRTEQRDSAMYRCASSDFTDTQYFGPGTRLTVL.

The chain joins TRBV19 to TRBJ2-7, with TRBD2 as a possible D gene (5 bases). The V end lost 6 bases, the J end lost 7 bases, and 10 bases lay between the germline ends. The CDR3 is 11 residues long. The V gene's germline CDR1 is LNHDA and CDR2 SQIVND (reference sequence). CDR3 in amino acids: CASRPGGEQYF. The CDR3 DNA reads TGTGCCAGTAGACCTGGAGGTGAGCAGTACTTC.

The chain links TRBV6-5 to TRBJ1-5, with 10 nucleotides matching TRBD1. CDR3 length equals 16 residues. V dropped 4 bases and J dropped 7; count of bases not matched to a gene: 10. Germline loops: CDR1 MNHEY, CDR2 SVGAGI. CDR3 sequence (DNA): TGTGCCAGCAGTTCTCTGACAGGGGGCCGGTTCCAGCCCCAGCATTTT. It translates to CASSSLTGGRFQPQHF.

This chain joins TRBV6-6 and TRBJ1-1; D is uncertain. The V and J ends lost 5 bases and 0 bases respectively, with 13 bases between them. The CDR3 sequence is 15 residues long. The germline V gene has CDR1 MNHNY and CDR2 SVGAGI (reference sequence). This chain's CDR3 is CASSPRAGMNTEAFF. For the CDR3, the DNA is TGTGCCAGCAGTCCCCGAGCGGGGATGAACACTGAAGCTTTCTTT.

The rearrangement links TRBV30 to TRBJ2-1; no definite D call. In germline, CDR1 is GTSNPN, CDR2 SVGIG (reference sequence). The CDR3 consists of 13 residues. V lost 2 bases, J lost 5 bases, and 10 bases lay in between. The chain's CDR3 is CAWSSLLNNEQFF. In DNA, the CDR3 is TGTGCCTGGAGTAGCCTACTAAACAATGAGCAGTTCTTC. The full variable domain, rest sourced from reference TRBV30 and TRBJ2-1, is SQTIHQWPATLVQPVGSPLSLECTVEGTSNPNLYWYRQAAGRGLQLLFYSVGIGQISSEVPQNLSASRPQDRQFILSSKKLLLSDSGFYLCAWSSLLNNEQFFGPGTRLTVL.

The chain is built from TRBV6-5 and TRBJ2-7, with TRBD1 matching over 9 bases. Germline V CDR1 and CDR2: MNHEY, SVGAGI. This CDR3 is built from 15 residues. Trimming at V came to 6 bases and at J to 2 bases, leaving 8 bases not matched to a gene. The CDR3 DNA reads as TGTGCCAGCAGGCCTATTGGACAGGGGACCTACGAGCAGTACTTC. Translation: CASRPIGQGTYEQYF.

The chain is built from TRBV6-6 and TRBJ2-7; the D gene is possibly TRBD2 (5 bases). CDR3 length: 13 residues. In germline, CDR1 is MNHNY, CDR2 SVGAGI (reference sequence). V was pared by 5 bases and J by 3 bases, with 11 bases between. CDR3 residues: CASSPGILYEQYF. The CDR3 DNA sequence: TGTGCCAGCAGTCCGGGGATCCTCTACGAGCAGTACTTC.

This chain connects TRBV15 to TRBJ1-1; a possible D gene is TRBD1 (5 bases). The CDR3 sequence is 16 residues long. Germline CDR1 LNHNV, CDR2 YYDKDF (reference sequence). The V gene lost 2 bases and the J gene lost 1 base, with 14 bases spanning the gap. The CDR3 loop is CATSRKFSRANTEAFF. CDR3 in DNA: TGTGCCACCAGCAGAAAATTTTCCAGGGCGAACACTGAAGCTTTCTTT.

The chain links TRBV7-2 to TRBJ2-1, with 8 bases matching TRBD1. The trim removed 5 bases at V and 8 bases at J, leaving 11 bases unmatched. This CDR3 has 15 amino acids. Germline V gene sequence: CDR1 SGHTA, CDR2 FQGNSA. In nucleotides, the CDR3 is TGTGCCAGCAGCCTTAGACAGGGGCGCGGGGATGAGCAGTTCTTC. Translated, it gives CASSLRQGRGDEQFF.

The chain carries TRBV6-1 and TRBJ1-4; the match to TRBD1 covers 11 bases. Germline CDR1 reads MNHNS; CDR2 reads SASEGT. The CDR3 has 15 residues. After removal of 7 bases from V and 8 bases from J, the junction contained 9 bases not matched to a gene. The CDR3 coding sequence is TGTGCCAGCACCAGTGCCGGGACAGGGGGGGAAAAACTGTTTTTT. Encoded protein: CASTSAGTGGEKLFF.

The V call is TRBV5-1, the J call TRBJ2-1; 12 bases line up with TRBD2. Losses at the gene ends were 4 bases for V and 7 bases for J; bases not matched to a gene: 12. In germline, CDR1 is SGHRS, CDR2 YFSETQ. This CDR3 has 17 residues. This CDR3 is CASSTSSGRAMRNEQFF. For the CDR3, the DNA is TGCGCCAGCAGCACTTCTAGCGGGAGGGCCATGAGGAATGAGCAGTTCTTC.

This clone has more than one count but fewer than ten. This chain links TRBV6-1 with TRBJ2-5; D is uncertain. The CDR3 length is 13 residues. The germline V gene has CDR1 MNHNS and CDR2 SASEGT. V lost 4 bases and J lost 1, with 7 bases in between. The CDR3 loop reads CASSVHTQETQYF. CDR3 nucleotide sequence: TGTGCCAGCAGTGTTCACACCCAAGAGACCCAGTACTTC.

The V call is TRBV6-5, the J call TRBJ1-6; D is unresolved. V lost 3 bases, J lost 8 bases, and 11 bases lay in between. The germline CDR1 and CDR2 sequences are MNHEY and SVGAGI. The CDR3 is made up of 14 amino acids. This chain's CDR3 is CASSYIPTDSPLHF. The CDR3 nucleotides are TGTGCCAGCAGTTATATCCCTACGGATTCACCCCTCCACTTT.

This clone was observed a handful of times. The chain links TRBV10-2 to TRBJ1-2; the match to TRBD1 covers 8 bases. Germline assignment: CDR1 WSHSY and CDR2 SAAADI. Trimming took 1 base from V and 4 from J; bases not matched to a gene: 5. This CDR3 region has 15 residues. This CDR3 is CASSEWTGIAYGYTF. For the CDR3, the DNA is TGCGCCAGCAGTGAGTGGACAGGGATTGCCTATGGCTACACCTTC.

V and J are TRBV5-1 and TRBJ1-2; a possible D gene is TRBD1 (5 bases). Per the germline V gene, CDR1 is SGHRS and CDR2 is YFSETQ. This CDR3 spans 12 amino acids. The V end was cut by 3 bases, the J end by 5 bases, with 8 bases between. CDR3 amino acids: CASSWRGYGYTF. DNA of the CDR3: TGCGCCAGCAGCTGGCGGGGGTATGGCTACACCTTC.

The gene calls are TRBV25-1 and TRBJ1-4; 8 bases match TRBD1. The CDR3 is 14 residues long. V shed 5 bases, J shed 3 bases, and the junction held 2 bases outside the gene matches. The germline gives CDR1 MGHDK, CDR2 SYGVNS. The chain's CDR3 is CASSKDRANEKLFF. The CDR3 bases are TGTGCCAGCAGTAAGGACAGGGCTAATGAAAAACTGTTTTTT.

The V and J genes are TRBV7-2 and TRBJ2-4; TRBD2 might be the D (6 bases). CDR1 and CDR2 from the germline V gene are SGHTA and FQGNSA. The CDR3 sequence is 14 residues long. The germline V and J ends were trimmed by 3 bases and 5 bases, with 11 bases remaining between them. The CDR3 coding sequence is TGTGCCAGCAGCTTGGGGCCGGGGGAAAACATTCAGTACTTC. It translates to CASSLGPGENIQYF.

This chain links TRBV15 with TRBJ2-1, with D perhaps TRBD1 (5 bases). Germline V lookup: CDR1 LNHNV, CDR2 YYDKDF (reference sequence). CDR3 length: 16 amino acids. Trimming removed 0 bases at V and 6 bases at J, with 15 bases between. The CDR3, as DNA: TGTGCCACCAGCAGAGATTGGGGCGGCGGTGGCAATGAGCAGTTCTTC. Translation: CATSRDWGGGGNEQFF.

V gene TRBV7-9 combines with J gene TRBJ2-1; a possible D gene is TRBD1 (6 bases). Germline loops: CDR1 SEHNR, CDR2 FQNEAQ (reference sequence). V lost 4 bases and J lost 8, with 12 bases in between. The CDR3 consists of 13 residues. The CDR3 region has the DNA TGTGCCAGCAGCTCAGGGGAGAACCATGAGCAGTTCTTC. Protein sequence: CASSSGENHEQFF. The full variable domain, its missing parts supplied by reference TRBV7-9 and TRBJ2-1, is DTGVSQNPRHKITKRGQNVTFRCDPISEHNRLYWYRQTLGQGPEFLTYFQNEAQLEKSRLLSDRFSAERPKGSFSTLEIQRTEQGDSAMYLCASSSGENHEQFFGPGTRLTVL.

The chain joins TRBV23-1 to TRBJ1-5; 9 bases are a match to TRBD1. TRBV23-1 is treated as an ORF (open reading frame) with a function not yet certain. The CDR3 runs to 20 residues. Trimming cost V 7 bases and J 0 bases; bases outside gene matches: 19. The CDR3 bases are TGCGCCAGCACTGTTCAAAACACGGGACAGGGAAGCTATAGCAATCAGCCCCAGCATTTT. This codes for CASTVQNTGQGSYSNQPQHF.

The V gene is TRBV5-4, the J gene TRBJ2-7; 8 bases are shared with TRBD2. Trimming cost V 6 bases and J 7 bases; bases outside gene matches: 6. This CDR3 is built from 12 residues. Germline V gives CDR1 SGHNT, CDR2 YYREEE (reference sequence). This CDR3 reads CASTTAGGEQYF. In DNA form, the CDR3 reads TGTGCCAGCACCACGGCGGGGGGAGAGCAGTACTTC.

The chain combines TRBV9 with TRBJ2-5; a possible D gene is TRBD2 (7 bases). This CDR3 is 12 amino acids long. CDR1 SGDLS and CDR2 YYNGEE come from the germline V gene. The germline V and J ends were trimmed by 5 bases and 7 bases, with 12 bases remaining between them. The CDR3 protein is CASSQGGGTQYF. In nucleotides, the CDR3 is TGTGCCAGCAGTCAAGGGGGGGGGACCCAGTACTTC. The full variable domain, with the rest looked up from reference TRBV9 and TRBJ2-5, is DSGVTQTPKHLITATGQRVTLRCSPRSGDLSVYWYQQSLDQGLQFLIQYYNGEERAKGNILERFSAQQFPDLHSELNLSSLELGDSALYFCASSQGGGTQYFGPGTRLLVL.

The V call is TRBV10-3, the J call TRBJ2-1; 10 bases fit TRBD1. The CDR3 sequence is 15 residues long. The germline V gene has CDR1 ENHRY and CDR2 SYGVKD. V gave up 6 bases and J gave up 3 bases; unmatched junction bases: 5. This chain's CDR3 is CAISPTGGSYNEQFF. CDR3 coding DNA: TGTGCCATCAGCCCGACAGGGGGCAGCTACAATGAGCAGTTCTTC.

This rearrangement joins TRBV4-2 to TRBJ1-1; possible D gene TRBD1, 6 bases. Germline V gene lookup returns CDR1 LGHNA and CDR2 YNFKEQ. V lost 4 bases, J lost 5 bases, and 35 bases lay in between. CDR3 length: 21 amino acids. CDR3 DNA sequence: TGTGCCAGCAGCCGAGTTGAGTTGAGTCGAGGAACCCAGGGGTTAGGGACTGAAGCTTTCTTT. Protein sequence: CASSRVELSRGTQGLGTEAFF.